What follows are 21 T cell receptor beta chains derived from one specimen sequenced in a study of T-cell reconstitution after alpha-beta-depleted transplantation in children. Molecular barcoding with unique molecular identifiers was used for the TCRbeta library. TCRdb itself ran the PCR reads through MiXCR, one entry per CDR3 protein. The sample records 260,000 or so distinct CDR3 sequences, more than 10% being singletons. Source: PBMCs from the stem cell graft donor, taken from the stem cell graft. The receptors originated from a human donor who donated a stem cell graft to a child with acute lymphoblastic leukemia.

Many counts were recorded for this clonotype. The rearrangement links TRBV7-9 to TRBJ2-5; 9 nucleotides agree with TRBD1. Germline V lookup: CDR1 SEHNR, CDR2 FQNEAQ (reference sequence). CDR3 length: 14 amino acids. The ends lost 5 bases at V and 5 bases at J; junction bases unmatched: 6. The CDR3 sequence: CASSPTGGAETQYF. The CDR3 DNA reads TGTGCCAGCAGCCCCACAGGGGGCGCGGAGACCCAGTACTTC.

This clonotype was seen ten or more times. The V and J genes are TRBV27 and TRBJ1-1; TRBD1 agrees at 7 bases. With V trimmed by 6 bases and J by 7 bases, 11 bases remained unmatched. This CDR3 has 14 amino acids. CDR1 and CDR2 from the germline V gene are MNHEY and SMNVEV (reference sequence). The CDR3 spells CASSWDSWSNEAFF. As DNA, the CDR3 is TGTGCCAGCAGCTGGGACAGTTGGTCCAATGAAGCTTTCTTT.

This clonotype was counted ten times or more. The chain is built from TRBV28 and TRBJ1-3; the D gene is possibly TRBD1 (6 bases). Germline V gene sequence: CDR1 MDHEN, CDR2 SYDVKM. V lost 2 bases to trimming and J lost 4 bases, with 12 bases between them. CDR3 size: 15 residues. CDR3 amino acids: CASSLTNREGNTIYF. CDR3 nucleotide sequence: TGTGCCAGCAGTTTAACAAACAGGGAAGGAAACACCATATATTTT. The variable domain in full, completed from reference TRBV28 and TRBJ1-3, reads DVKVTQSSRYLVKRTGEKVFLECVQDMDHENMFWYRQDPGLGLRLIYFSYDVKMKEKGDIPEGYSVSREKKERFSLILESASTNQTSMYLCASSLTNREGNTIYFGEGSWLTVV.

This clonotype was counted ten times or more. This chain's CDR3 is CSASRYGYTF. The CDR3 DNA reads as TGCAGTGCGTCGAGGTATGGCTACACCTTC. V gene TRBV20-1 combines with J gene TRBJ1-2; no clear D. V was clipped by 6 bases and J by 5 bases, with 7 bases between them. This CDR3 comprises 10 residues. Germline loops: CDR1 DFQATT, CDR2 SNEGSKA (reference sequence).

This clonotype came up many times. The rearrangement uses TRBV7-2 and TRBJ1-1; maybe TRBD1 (5 bases). Germline CDR1 is SGHTA and CDR2 is FQGNSA. The CDR3 length is 15 residues. V lost 1 base and J 1 base, leaving 10 bases between the germline ends. CDR3 loop: CASSLVQGRNTEAFF. CDR3 DNA: TGTGCCAGCAGCTTAGTTCAGGGTAGGAACACTGAAGCTTTCTTT.

This chain joins TRBV3-1 and TRBJ1-1; tentative D call: TRBD1 (6 bases). V lost 5 bases and J lost 4, with 11 bases in between. The CDR3 runs 13 residues. Germline lookup yields CDR1 LGHDT and CDR2 YNNKEL (reference sequence). The CDR3 DNA is TGTGCCAGCAGCGAGGGGACACTCACTGAAGCTTTCTTT. Its translation: CASSEGTLTEAFF.

This clonotype occurred many times. The chain is built from TRBV7-2 and TRBJ2-1; the D gene is possibly TRBD1 (6 bases). This CDR3 spans 13 amino acids. Germline loops: CDR1 SGHTA, CDR2 FQGNSA. The V end was cut by 8 bases, the J end by 8 bases, with 16 bases between. The CDR3 spells CASLNPGEYEQFF. The CDR3 nucleotides read TGTGCCAGCCTTAATCCAGGGGAATATGAGCAGTTCTTC. Complete variable domain (other parts from reference TRBV7-2 and TRBJ2-1): GAGVSQSPSNKVTEKGKDVELRCDPISGHTALYWYRQSLGQGLEFLIYFQGNSAPDKSGLPSDRFSAERTGGSVSTLTIQRTQQEDSAVYLCASLNPGEYEQFFGPGTRLTVL.

There are many counts of this clonotype. The V call is TRBV6-5, the J call TRBJ2-7; 8 bases map to TRBD1. The V segment lost 6 bases and the J segment 3 bases; nucleotides outside the gene matches: 7. Germline V CDR1 and CDR2: MNHEY, SVGAGI. The CDR3 is made up of 14 amino acids. Here the CDR3 DNA reads TGTGCCAGCAGGGCCGGGACAGGACGCTACGAGCAGTACTTC. Amino acids: CASRAGTGRYEQYF.

This clonotype was seen many times. The chain has TRBV20-1 and TRBJ1-1; D is uncertain. V was pared by 0 bases and J by 6 bases, with 5 bases between. Germline assignment: CDR1 DFQATT and CDR2 SNEGSKA (reference sequence). The CDR3 is made up of 11 amino acids. CDR3 sequence (DNA): TGCAGTGCTAGAGATTCTGCTGAAGCTTTCTTT. Translating gives CSARDSAEAFF.

This chain joins TRBV20-1 and TRBJ1-2, with D hard to call. Germline values: CDR1 DFQATT, CDR2 SNEGSKA (reference sequence). The CDR3 length is 13 residues. Deletions cut 5 bases from V and 2 bases from J, with 12 bases between. As DNA, the CDR3 is TGCAGTGCTGGGGATAGTACGAACTATGGCTACACCTTC. Translated: CSAGDSTNYGYTF.

Many counts were recorded for this clonotype. V usage is TRBV6-5 and J usage is TRBJ1-4, with no clear D. Germline CDR1 reads MNHEY; CDR2 reads SVGAGI. The CDR3 runs to 12 residues. Trimming shortened V by 8 bases and J by 3 bases, and 7 bases separated the two germline ends. The CDR3 bases are TGTGCCAGCTACCACCCTAATGAAAAACTGTTTTTT. This translates into CASYHPNEKLFF.

The sample holds many counts of this clonotype. The chain joins TRBV28 to TRBJ2-5; maybe TRBD2 (8 bases). The V end was cut by 5 bases, the J end by 5 bases, with 24 bases between. Germline V gene data show CDR1 as MDHEN and CDR2 as SYDVKM. There are 17 residues in the CDR3. The CDR3 protein is CASSLPGGTDLRETQYF. CDR3 DNA sequence: TGTGCCAGCAGTCTCCCGGGGGGGACAGATCTCCGGGAGACCCAGTACTTC.

Turning to this clonotype: This may come from a read error, since a much larger clone is one base off. The gene calls are TRBV9 and TRBJ1-4, with 7 nucleotides matching TRBD1. Trimming took 2 bases from V and 8 from J; bases not matched to a gene: 6. Germline V lookup: CDR1 SGDLS, CDR2 YYNGEE. The CDR3 is 14 amino acids. CDR3 in DNA: TGTGCCAGCAGCGTTTCAGGGGGTGAAGAAAAACTGTTTTTT. This encodes CASSVSGGEEKLFF.

Comment on this clonotype: This may come from a read error, since a much larger clone is one base off. The rearrangement uses TRBV28 and TRBJ1-2; possibly TRBD1 for D (6 bases). This CDR3 is built from 14 residues. Per germline, CDR1 MDHEN and CDR2 SYDVKM. DNA of the CDR3: TGTGCCAGCGATGGTCCGGGAGGGGGGCATGGCGACACCTTC. This sequence encodes CASDGPGGGHGDTF.

Ten or more counts support this clonotype. The CDR3 region has the DNA TGCGCCAGCAAACAGGGGAGCGGCGAGCAGTACTTC. This encodes CASKQGSGEQYF. The rearrangement links TRBV5-1 to TRBJ2-7; 7 bases agree with TRBD1. With 6 bases clipped from V and 6 bases from J, the junction kept 6 bases outside the gene matches. The CDR3 loop spans 12 amino acids. Looked up from germline, CDR1 is SGHRS and CDR2 is YFSETQ.

A note on this clonotype: One junction end disagrees with the germline gene, perhaps due to a read error. The J gene is TRBJ2-1, the V gene TRBV7-9; D may be TRBD1 (5 bases). CDR1 is SEHNR and CDR2 is FQNEAQ in the germline V gene (reference sequence). There are 14 residues in the CDR3. The DNA for the CDR3 is TGTTCCAGCAGCTTAGCCCAGGGTCACAGTGAGCAGTTCTTC. Translation gives CSSSLAQGHSEQFF.

This clonotype was recorded at least ten times. The chain carries TRBV6-1 and TRBJ2-2; 7 bases are a match to TRBD1. Trimming removed 6 bases from V and 2 bases from J; junction bases left unmatched: 3. From germline, CDR1 is MNHNS and CDR2 SASEGT. The CDR3 consists of 14 residues. Here the CDR3 reads CASSRQGNTGELFF. The CDR3 DNA is TGTGCCAGCAGCCGACAGGGTAACACCGGGGAGCTGTTTTTT.

This clonotype has at least ten counts. The chain combines TRBV10-3 with TRBJ2-7; D unclear. Trimming shortened V by 3 bases and J by 7 bases, and 13 bases separated the two germline ends. Germline V gene lookup returns CDR1 ENHRY and CDR2 SYGVKD. The CDR3 is made up of 13 amino acids. In DNA, the CDR3 is TGTGCCATCAGTGACCGTGGGCACTGGGAGCAGTACTTC. Translation: CAISDRGHWEQYF.

This clonotype was detected only a few times. The J gene is TRBJ1-1, the V gene TRBV25-1, with D tentatively TRBD1 (6 bases). The CDR3 runs 12 residues. Germline V gene sequence: CDR1 MGHDK, CDR2 SYGVNS. CDR3 loop: CAGAVRDTEAFF. The CDR3 DNA reads TGTGCGGGGGCTGTACGGGACACTGAAGCTTTCTTT.

This clonotype was seen repeatedly, ten times or more. The rearrangement joins TRBV7-8 to TRBJ1-1, with 7 nucleotides matching TRBD1. Trimming cost V 1 base and J 4 bases; bases outside gene matches: 3. The CDR3 length is 14 residues. Germline V gene data show CDR1 as SGHVS and CDR2 as FQNEAQ. For the CDR3, the DNA is TGTGCCAGCAGCTTAGAGGGGGCGGGCACTGAAGCTTTCTTT. It yields the protein CASSLEGAGTEAFF. Full variable domain (remainder filled in from reference TRBV7-8 and TRBJ1-1): GAGVSQSPRYKVAKRGQDVALRCDPISGHVSLFWYQQALGQGPEFLTYFQNEAQLDKSGLPSDRFFAERPEGSVSTLKIQRTQQEDSAVYLCASSLEGAGTEAFFGQGTRLTVV.

About this clonotype: A much larger clone differs by one base, so this may be a read error. The V gene is TRBV28, the J gene TRBJ1-5; no firm D call. Per germline, CDR1 MDHEN and CDR2 SYDVKM. The CDR3 is made up of 16 amino acids. The CDR3 DNA follows: TGTGCCAGCAAGGGATTCTATTATGATAGCAATCAGCCCAAGCATTTT. It is translated as CASKGFYYDSNQPKHF.